This T cell receptor (beta chain) originates from a study of low-dose radiotherapy and immunotherapy resistance in tumors. Turning to the study itself: Every day for four cycles from cycle 1 day 1, patients took 300 mg of oral aspirin.

The time point: after trial treatment. The sample's treatment: LDRT plus nivolumab, ipilimumab, low-dose cyclophosphamide and aspirin (RACIN trial). This clonotype was observed at least ten times. The germline V gene encodes CDR1 LNHDA and CDR2 SQIVND (reference sequence). The CDR3 extends over 16 amino acids. V lost 6 bases and J lost 3, with 18 bases in between. cDNA synthesis used a TRAV/TRBV-specific primer set for both chains. TCRs were put through roughly 19 PCR cycles of amplification with Phusion. A constant-region primer and the V-primer adapter served as the primer pair. Each CDR3 protein is one row after TCRdb ran MiXCR on the reads. Among 75,000 to 95,000 distinct CDR3 sequences listed, 20% to 25% were seen once.

This clonotype was obtained from a female donor with ovarian cancer. This sequence joins TRBV19 and TRBJ2-4, with D possibly TRBD1 on 6 matching bases. Sequenced here: PBMCs, sampled after low-dose radiotherapy plus immunotherapy. CDR3 DNA sequence: TGTGCCAGTAGGAGGCAGGGGAATGTGGGCAAAAACATTCAGTACTTC. Protein sequence: CASRRQGNVGKNIQYF.